These 7 T cell receptor beta chains were all obtained from the same sample, sequenced in a study of cytomegalovirus exposure and HLA in healthy donors. Libraries were prepared by immunoSEQ multiplex PCR; TCRdb keeps only in-frame clonotypes and omits some of them. The sample includes roughly 150,000 clones, about nine tenths of them seen just once. Sequenced input: PBMCs. Source of these receptors: a man aged 18 to 35 in good health and CMV-seronegative.

This clone was seen only once. The chain has TRBV11-2 and TRBJ1-1, with D tentatively TRBD1 (6 bases). The germline CDR1 and CDR2 sequences are SGHAT and FQNNGV. V was cut by 1 base and J by 8 bases, with 14 bases left in between. The CDR3 has 14 residues. Here the CDR3 DNA reads TGTGCCAGCAGCTTAGTCAGGGGTAGGTGGGAAGCTTTCTTT. It is translated as CASSLVRGRWEAFF.

The chain employs TRBV9 and TRBJ1-1; TRBD1 aligns across 12 bases. The CDR3 loop spans 18 amino acids. The V segment lost 0 bases and the J segment 5 bases; nucleotides outside the gene matches: 11. Germline V lookup: CDR1 SGDLS, CDR2 YYNGEE. In DNA, the CDR3 is TGTGCCAGCAGCGTAGGCTTAGGGGACAGGGGGCGAGATACTGAAGCTTTCTTT. Translating it yields CASSVGLGDRGRDTEAFF.

The rearrangement uses TRBV10-1 and TRBJ2-2, with D hard to call. CDR1 WNHNN and CDR2 SYGVQD come from the germline V gene (reference sequence). CDR3 length: 13 residues. Between the trimmed V and J ends, which lost 2 bases and 4 bases, there was a span of 5 bases. DNA of the CDR3: TGCGCCAGCAGTGAGGTCCTCACCGGGGAGCTGTTTTTT. Protein product: CASSEVLTGELFF.

The rearrangement links TRBV30 to TRBJ2-5; 8 bases line up with TRBD1. Germline trimming cut 5 bases from V and 1 base from J; bases unmatched to any gene: 3. This CDR3 is built from 13 residues. The germline V gene has CDR1 GTSNPN and CDR2 SVGIG (reference sequence). The CDR3 region has the DNA TGTGCCTGGGCCAGGGGGCTCCAAGAGACCCAGTACTTC. It yields the protein CAWARGLQETQYF.

V and J are TRBV7-9 and TRBJ1-2; D uncertain. Germline-derived CDR1 and CDR2 are SEHNR and FQNEAQ (reference sequence). The V end lost 4 bases, the J end lost 1 base, and 7 bases lay between the germline ends. CDR3 length: 13 amino acids. The CDR3 coding sequence is TGTGCCAGCAGCTCCGGGATTAACTATGGCTACACCTTC. Residues: CASSSGINYGYTF.

The chain is built from TRBV5-4 and TRBJ2-3, with TRBD1 as a possible D gene (5 bases). CDR3 size: 15 residues. V was clipped by 2 bases and J by 0 bases, with 10 bases between them. The germline CDR1 and CDR2 sequences are SGHNT and YYREEE (reference sequence). The DNA for the CDR3 is TGTGCCAGCAGCTTAGCCGACAGTAGCACAGATACGCAGTATTTT. This translates into CASSLADSSTDTQYF.

The rearrangement links TRBV5-1 to TRBJ2-7, with 7 positions matching TRBD2. Germline assignment: CDR1 SGHRS and CDR2 YFSETQ. This CDR3 spans 16 amino acids. V lost 2 bases, J lost 0 bases, and 8 bases stayed unmatched. The CDR3 loop reads CASSFGGAGVSYEQYF. The CDR3 region has the DNA TGCGCCAGCAGCTTCGGTGGGGCGGGGGTCTCCTACGAGCAGTACTTC.